This record covers a single TCR beta chain. Its antigen is unknown. This record belongs to a study of CD8 T cells in ankylosing spondylitis. Study-wide results and limits: A motif of 8 or 9 highly homologous TCR beta variants was seen as apparently characteristic of ankylosing spondylitis blood. As reported, disease-linked clones showed significant enrichment in matched ankylosing spondylitis synovial fluid.

The CDR3 extends over 14 amino acids. CDR1 SGHRS and CDR2 YFSETQ come from the germline V gene. Trimming left V 5 bases short and J 4 bases short, with 13 bases between. In TCRdb, the 5' RACE reads were re-called with MiXCR into one record per CDR3 protein. The table lists about 700,000 distinct CDR3 sequences, around 20% of them singletons. This receptor was obtained from a male donor with ankylosing spondylitis. The chain carries TRBV5-1 and TRBJ2-1; D is possibly TRBD1 (6 bases). The source material was blood, either unsorted or a sorted T cell fraction (not recorded which). The CDR3 loop reads CASRMRGKYNEQFF. The CDR3 DNA follows: TGCGCCAGCAGGATGAGGGGGAAATACAATGAGCAGTTCTTC.